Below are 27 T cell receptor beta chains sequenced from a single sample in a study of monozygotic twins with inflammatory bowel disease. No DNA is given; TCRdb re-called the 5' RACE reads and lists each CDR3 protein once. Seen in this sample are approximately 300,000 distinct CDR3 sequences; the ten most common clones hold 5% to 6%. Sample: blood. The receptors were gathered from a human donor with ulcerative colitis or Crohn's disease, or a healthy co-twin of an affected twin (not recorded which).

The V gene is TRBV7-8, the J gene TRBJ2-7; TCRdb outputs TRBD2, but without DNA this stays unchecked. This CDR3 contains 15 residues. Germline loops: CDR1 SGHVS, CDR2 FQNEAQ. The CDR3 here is CASSFQRGTVYEQYF. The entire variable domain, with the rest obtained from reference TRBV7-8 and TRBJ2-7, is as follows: GAGVSQSPRYKVAKRGQDVALRCDPISGHVSLFWYQQALGQGPEFLTYFQNEAQLDKSGLPSDRFFAERPEGSVSTLKIQRTQQEDSAVYLCASSFQRGTVYEQYFGPGTRLTVT.

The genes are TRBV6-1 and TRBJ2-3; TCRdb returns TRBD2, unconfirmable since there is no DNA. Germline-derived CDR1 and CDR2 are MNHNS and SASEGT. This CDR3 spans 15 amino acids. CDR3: CASSRGLVRTDTQYF.

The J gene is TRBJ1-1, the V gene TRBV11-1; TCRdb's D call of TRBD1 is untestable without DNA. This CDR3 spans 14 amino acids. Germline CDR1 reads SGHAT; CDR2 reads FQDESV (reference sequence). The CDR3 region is CASSSRPGQHEAFF.

The CDR3 loop reads CSVRAGSSYEQYF. This sequence joins TRBV29-1 and TRBJ2-7; with no DNA, the TCRdb D assignment of TRBD2 cannot be verified. Germline loops: CDR1 SQVTM, CDR2 ANQGSEA. This CDR3 is 13 amino acids long.

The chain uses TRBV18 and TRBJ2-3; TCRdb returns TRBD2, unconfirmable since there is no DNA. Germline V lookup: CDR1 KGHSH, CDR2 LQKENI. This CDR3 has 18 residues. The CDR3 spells CASSDGLAGVSGTDTQYF.

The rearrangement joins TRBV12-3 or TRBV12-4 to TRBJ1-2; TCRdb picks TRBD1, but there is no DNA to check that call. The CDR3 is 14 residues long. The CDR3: CASKGTVANYGYTF.

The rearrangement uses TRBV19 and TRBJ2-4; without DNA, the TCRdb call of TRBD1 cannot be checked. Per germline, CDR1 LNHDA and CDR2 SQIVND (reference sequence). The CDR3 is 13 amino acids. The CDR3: CASSSPGKNIQYF.

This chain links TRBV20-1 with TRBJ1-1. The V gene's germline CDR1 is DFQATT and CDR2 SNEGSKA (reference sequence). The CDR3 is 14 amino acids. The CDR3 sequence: CSAREQTLNTEAFF.

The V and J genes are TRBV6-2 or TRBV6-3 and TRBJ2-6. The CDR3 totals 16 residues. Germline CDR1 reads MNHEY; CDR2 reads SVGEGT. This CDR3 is CASRLWGTSGANVLTF.

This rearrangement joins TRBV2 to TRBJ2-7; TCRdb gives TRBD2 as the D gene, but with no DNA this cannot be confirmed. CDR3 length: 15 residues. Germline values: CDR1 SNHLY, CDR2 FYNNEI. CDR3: CASNGGLSKSYEQYF.

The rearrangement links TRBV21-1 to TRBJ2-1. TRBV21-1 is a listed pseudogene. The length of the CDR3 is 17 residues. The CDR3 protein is CASSKDPTSICHNEQFF.

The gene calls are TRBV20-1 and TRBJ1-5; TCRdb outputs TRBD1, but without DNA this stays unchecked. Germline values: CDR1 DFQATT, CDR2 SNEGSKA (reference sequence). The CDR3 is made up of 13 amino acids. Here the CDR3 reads CSASRGSNQPQHF.

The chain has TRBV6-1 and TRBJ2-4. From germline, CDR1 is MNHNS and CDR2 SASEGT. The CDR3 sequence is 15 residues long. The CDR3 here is CASLIGSSGFNIQYF.

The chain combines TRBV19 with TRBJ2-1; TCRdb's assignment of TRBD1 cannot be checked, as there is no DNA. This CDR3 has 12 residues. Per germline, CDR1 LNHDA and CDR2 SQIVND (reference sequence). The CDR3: CASSSGVNEQFF.

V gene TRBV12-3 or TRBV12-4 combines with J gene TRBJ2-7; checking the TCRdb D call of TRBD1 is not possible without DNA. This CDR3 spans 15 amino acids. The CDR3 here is CASSRDRDRGYEQYF.

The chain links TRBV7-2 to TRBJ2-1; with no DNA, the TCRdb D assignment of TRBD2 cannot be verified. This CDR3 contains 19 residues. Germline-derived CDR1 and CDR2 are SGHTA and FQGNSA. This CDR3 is CASSPGLAGGTSSYNEQFF.

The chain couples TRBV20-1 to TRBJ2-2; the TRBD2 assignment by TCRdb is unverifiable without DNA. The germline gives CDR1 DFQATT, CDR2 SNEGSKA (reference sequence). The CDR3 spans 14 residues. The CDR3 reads CSAPTAGRAGELFF.

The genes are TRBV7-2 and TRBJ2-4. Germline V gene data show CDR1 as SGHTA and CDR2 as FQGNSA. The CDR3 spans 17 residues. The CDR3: CASSLMILEVAKNIQYF.

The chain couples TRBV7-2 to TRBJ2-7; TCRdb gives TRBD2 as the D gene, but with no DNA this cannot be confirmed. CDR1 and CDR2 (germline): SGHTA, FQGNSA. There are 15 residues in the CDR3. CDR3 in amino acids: CASSLQPSASYEQYF. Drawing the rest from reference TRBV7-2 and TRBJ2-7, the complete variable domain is GAGVSQSPSNKVTEKGKDVELRCDPISGHTALYWYRQSLGQGLEFLIYFQGNSAPDKSGLPSDRFSAERTGGSVSTLTIQRTQQEDSAVYLCASSLQPSASYEQYFGPGTRLTVT.

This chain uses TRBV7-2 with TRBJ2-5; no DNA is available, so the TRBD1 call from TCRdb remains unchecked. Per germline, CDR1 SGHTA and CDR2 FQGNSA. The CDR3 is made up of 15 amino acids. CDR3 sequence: CASSLVVQPGETQYF. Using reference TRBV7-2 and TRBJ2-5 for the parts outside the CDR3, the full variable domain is GAGVSQSPSNKVTEKGKDVELRCDPISGHTALYWYRQSLGQGLEFLIYFQGNSAPDKSGLPSDRFSAERTGGSVSTLTIQRTQQEDSAVYLCASSLVVQPGETQYFGPGTRLLVL.

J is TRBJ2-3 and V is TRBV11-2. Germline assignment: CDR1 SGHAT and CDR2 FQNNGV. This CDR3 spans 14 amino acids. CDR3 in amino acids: CASSLAGYVDTQYF.

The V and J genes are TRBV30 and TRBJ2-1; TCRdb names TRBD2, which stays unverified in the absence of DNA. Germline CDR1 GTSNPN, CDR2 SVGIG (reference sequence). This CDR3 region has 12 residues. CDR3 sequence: CAWSRRGTTRVF.

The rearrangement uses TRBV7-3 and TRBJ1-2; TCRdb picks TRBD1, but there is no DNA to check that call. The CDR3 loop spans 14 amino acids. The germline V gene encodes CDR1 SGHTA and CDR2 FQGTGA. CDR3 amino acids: CASSAHRGGYGYTF.

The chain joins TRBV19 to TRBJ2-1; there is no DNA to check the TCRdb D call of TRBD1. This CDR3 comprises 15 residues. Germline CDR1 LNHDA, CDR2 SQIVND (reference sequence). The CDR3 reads CASSVGQPTYNEQFF.

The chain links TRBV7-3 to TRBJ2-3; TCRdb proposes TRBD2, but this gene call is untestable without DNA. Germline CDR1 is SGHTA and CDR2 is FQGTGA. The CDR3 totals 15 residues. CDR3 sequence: CASSLTSGGTDTQYF.

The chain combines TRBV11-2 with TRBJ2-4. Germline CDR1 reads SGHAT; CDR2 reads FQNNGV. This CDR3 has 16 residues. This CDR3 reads CASSFLGVNTKNIQYF.

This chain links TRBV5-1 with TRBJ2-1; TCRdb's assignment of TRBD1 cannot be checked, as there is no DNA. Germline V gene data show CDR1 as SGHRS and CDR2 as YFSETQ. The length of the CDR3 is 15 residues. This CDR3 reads CASSSGTGSYNEQFF.